These 32 T cell receptor beta chains originate from one sample sequenced in a study of hypomethylating agent response in myelodysplastic syndrome. Sequenced by immunoSEQ multiplex PCR; TCRdb stores in-frame clones only, minus some. The sample consists of about 6,000 clones, 70% to 85% of them appearing once. This sample comprised bone marrow, obtained before or after starting hypomethylating agent treatment for myelodysplastic syndrome (not recorded which). These receptor sequences come from a human donor with myelodysplastic syndrome.

This chain links TRBV5-5 with TRBJ2-7, with 7 bases lining up with TRBD2. Trimming removed 4 bases from V and 3 bases from J; junction bases left unmatched: 7. The CDR3 has 14 amino acids. The V gene's germline CDR1 is SGHKS and CDR2 YYEKEE (reference sequence). The CDR3 DNA follows: TGTGCCAGCAGCCGAGAAAGGACTAGCTACGAGCAGTACGTC. This gives the protein CASSRERTSYEQYV.

This chain uses TRBV10-2 with TRBJ2-5, with TRBD2 matching over 7 bases. The junction had 9 bases not matched to a gene; V was cut back by 6 bases and J by 2 bases. The length of the CDR3 is 15 residues. Germline values: CDR1 WSHSY, CDR2 SAAADI. The DNA for the CDR3 is TGCGCCAGCAGACACGCCGGGACTACTCAAGAGACCCAGTACTTC. The encoded protein is CASRHAGTTQETQYF.

This clone has only a few counts. The V gene is TRBV11-3, the J gene TRBJ1-1; D may be TRBD1 (5 bases). CDR1 and CDR2 from the germline V gene are SGHNT and YENEEA. The V end lost 6 bases, the J end lost 0 bases, and 8 bases lay between the germline ends. The CDR3 extends over 13 amino acids. The chain's CDR3 is CASSRQLNTEAFF. As DNA, the CDR3 is TGTGCCAGCAGTCGACAGTTGAACACTGAAGCTTTCTTT.

For the CDR3, the DNA is TGTGCCAGCAGTGGGGCAGGTGAGATTTACGAGCAGTACGTC. It is translated as CASSGAGEIYEQYV. The chain employs TRBV6-1 and TRBJ2-7; D remains ambiguous. V was pared by 4 bases and J by 4 bases, with 14 bases between. The CDR3 is made up of 14 amino acids. Germline-derived CDR1 and CDR2 are MNHNS and SASEGT.

V is TRBV5-1 and J is TRBJ2-1; 10 positions match TRBD2. Trimming cost V 3 bases and J 10 bases; bases outside gene matches: 10. Germline CDR1 is SGHRS and CDR2 is YFSETQ. The CDR3 is 15 amino acids. The CDR3 reads CASSWSSGGKGEQFF. CDR3 nucleotides: TGCGCCAGCAGCTGGTCTAGCGGGGGCAAGGGGGAGCAGTTCTTC.

CDR3 nucleotide sequence: TGTGCCAGTAGTATTGGCGGGGGAGGTAGCACAGATACGCAGTATTTT. It encodes CASSIGGGGSTDTQYF. V is TRBV19 and J is TRBJ2-3, with 7 bases identical to TRBD2. Germline assignment: CDR1 LNHDA and CDR2 SQIVND (reference sequence). Unmatched junction bases numbered 6, after V lost 3 bases and J lost 0 bases. This CDR3 contains 16 residues.

The gene calls are TRBV29-1 and TRBJ2-5; 7 nucleotides line up with TRBD2. The CDR3 totals 13 residues. Germline CDR1 and CDR2: SQVTM and ANQGSEA. J lost 7 bases, V lost 3 bases, and 8 bases had no gene match. Written as DNA, the CDR3 is TGCAGCGTTGAGTCCGGGGGGAGGGGGACCCAGTACTTC. It encodes CSVESGGRGTQYF.

CDR3 coding DNA: TGTGCCAGCAGTGAATGGGGGGGTCAGGGTGAAAAACTGTTTTTT. Its translation: CASSEWGGQGEKLFF. The rearrangement joins TRBV25-1 to TRBJ1-4; a possible D gene is TRBD1 (5 bases). The V gene lost 1 base and the J gene lost 7 bases, with 13 bases spanning the gap. Germline V gene data show CDR1 as MGHDK and CDR2 as SYGVNS. The CDR3 runs 15 residues.

This chain connects TRBV13 to TRBJ2-2, with D possibly TRBD1 on 5 matching bases. The CDR3 consists of 12 residues. CDR1 is PRHDT, CDR2 FYEKMQ, per germline (reference sequence). V was clipped by 7 bases and J by 7 bases, with 10 bases between them. The CDR3 protein is CASTQGNGELFF. The CDR3 DNA follows: TGTGCCAGCACGCAGGGTAACGGGGAGCTGTTTTTT.

The rearrangement links TRBV5-1 to TRBJ2-1, with 8 bases aligning to TRBD2. The CDR3 is 15 amino acids. Per the germline V gene, CDR1 is SGHRS and CDR2 is YFSETQ. V shed 2 bases, J shed 4 bases, and the junction held 5 bases outside the gene matches. CDR3 DNA sequence: TGCGCCAGCAGCTTATCGGGGGGGGTTTACAATGAGCAGTTCTTC. This gives the protein CASSLSGGVYNEQFF.

The chain combines TRBV5-6 with TRBJ1-2; D is possibly TRBD1 (5 bases). CDR1 SGHDT and CDR2 YYEEEE come from the germline V gene. The V and J ends lost 1 base and 0 bases respectively, with 19 bases between them. This CDR3 comprises 18 residues. This chain's CDR3 is CASSLYGAPDGTNYGYTF. The CDR3 DNA sequence: TGTGCCAGCAGCTTGTACGGGGCTCCCGACGGGACTAACTATGGCTACACCTTC.

This clone was observed a handful of times. The chain couples TRBV7-8 to TRBJ2-2; a weak D match, TRBD2 (5 bases). Germline loops: CDR1 SGHVS, CDR2 FQNEAQ. The V end lost 2 bases, the J end lost 6 bases, and 19 bases lay between the germline ends. The CDR3 extends over 17 amino acids. The CDR3 loop reads CASSLRGIRTVSGELFF. The CDR3 DNA reads TGTGCCAGCAGCTTAAGAGGGATACGCACCGTTTCCGGGGAGCTGTTTTTT. Full variable domain (missing parts from reference TRBV7-8 and TRBJ2-2): GAGVSQSPRYKVAKRGQDVALRCDPISGHVSLFWYQQALGQGPEFLTYFQNEAQLDKSGLPSDRFFAERPEGSVSTLKIQRTQQEDSAVYLCASSLRGIRTVSGELFFGEGSRLTVL.

The chain employs TRBV11-3 and TRBJ2-1; possible D gene TRBD2, 6 bases. The CDR3 extends over 14 amino acids. V was pared by 2 bases and J by 6 bases, with 11 bases between. Germline lookup yields CDR1 SGHNT and CDR2 YENEEA. This CDR3 reads CASSLYGSINEQFF. The CDR3 DNA reads as TGTGCCAGCAGCTTATACGGGAGCATCAATGAGCAGTTCTTC.

V and J are TRBV6-5 and TRBJ1-3; D is ambiguous. Germline V CDR1 and CDR2: MNHEY, SVGAGI. The CDR3 is 16 residues long. V lost 0 bases, J lost 0 bases, and 9 bases lay in between. CDR3 DNA sequence: TGTGCCAGCAGTTACTCGTGGGCAGGCTCTGGAAACACCATATATTTT. Translation gives CASSYSWAGSGNTIYF.

V usage is TRBV7-3 and J usage is TRBJ2-1, with TRBD2 matching 9 bases. Germline V lookup: CDR1 SGHTA, CDR2 FQGTGA. There are 14 residues in the CDR3. V lost 5 bases, J lost 5 bases, and 4 bases stayed unmatched. The CDR3 DNA reads TGTGCCAGCAGCCCCCTAGCGGGGAACAATGAGCAGTTCTTC. Its translation: CASSPLAGNNEQFF.

This chain uses TRBV2 with TRBJ2-1; 14 bases map to TRBD2. This CDR3 contains 14 residues. The germline V gene encodes CDR1 SNHLY and CDR2 FYNNEI. With 6 bases clipped from V and 7 bases from J, the junction kept 2 bases outside the gene matches. This chain's CDR3 is CASRGLAGVNEQFF. For the CDR3, the DNA is TGTGCCAGCAGGGGACTAGCGGGAGTTAATGAGCAGTTCTTC.

A single count supports this clone. V is TRBV5-5 and J is TRBJ1-6; TRBD1 agrees at 11 bases. Germline trimming cut 2 bases from V and 13 bases from J; bases unmatched to any gene: 5. This CDR3 spans 14 amino acids. Germline CDR1 reads SGHKS; CDR2 reads YYEKEE (reference sequence). CDR3 region: CASSFGTGGWPLHF. CDR3 sequence (DNA): TGTGCCAGCAGCTTCGGGACAGGGGGGTGGCCCCTCCACTTT.

This chain links TRBV30 with TRBJ1-2; tentatively, D is TRBD1 (6 bases). Germline V lookup: CDR1 GTSNPN, CDR2 SVGIG (reference sequence). V was pared by 5 bases and J by 2 bases, with 15 bases between. The CDR3 consists of 14 residues. CDR3 region: CAWSRGGANYGYTF. The CDR3 DNA reads as TGTGCCTGGTCACGAGGGGGGGCAAACTATGGCTACACCTTC.

The chain carries TRBV7-6 and TRBJ2-5, with D perhaps TRBD1 or TRBD2 (5 bases each). This CDR3 has 17 amino acids. V was trimmed by 5 bases and J by 5 bases, leaving 24 bases between them. Germline V lookup: CDR1 SGHVS, CDR2 FNYEAQ. In DNA, the CDR3 is TGTGCCAGCAGCCAGAGGGTCGGGACCGGTTCTCGGGAGACCCAGTACTTC. This translates into CASSQRVGTGSRETQYF.

The chain couples TRBV18 to TRBJ2-2, with no clear D. Germline V gives CDR1 KGHSH, CDR2 LQKENI. The CDR3 extends over 16 amino acids. Trimming left V 6 bases short and J 1 base short, with 15 bases between. In DNA, the CDR3 is TGTGCCAGCTCCCAGATGACTCCCGAGAACACCGGGGAGCTGTTTTTT. It specifies CASSQMTPENTGELFF.

This clone occurred a few times. The V gene is TRBV2, the J gene TRBJ1-2; no reliable D call. The CDR3 sequence is 12 residues long. With 2 bases removed from V and 2 bases from J, the gap between germline ends came to 3 bases. Germline loops: CDR1 SNHLY, CDR2 FYNNEI. Written as DNA, the CDR3 is TGTGCCAGCAGTGAACAGAACTATGGCTACACCTTC. The encoded protein is CASSEQNYGYTF.

The gene calls are TRBV27 and TRBJ1-2, with D possibly TRBD1 on 5 matching bases. Deletions cut 8 bases from V and 0 bases from J, with 13 bases between. This CDR3 contains 14 residues. The germline V gene has CDR1 MNHEY and CDR2 SMNVEV (reference sequence). The CDR3 reads CASSPGGSNYGYTF. CDR3 nucleotides: TGTGCCAGCTCCCCGGGGGGGTCTAACTATGGCTACACCTTC.

The gene calls are TRBV30 and TRBJ2-5, with D uncertain. Trimming shortened V by 6 bases and J by 3 bases, and 17 bases separated the two germline ends. Germline V lookup: CDR1 GTSNPN, CDR2 SVGIG (reference sequence). CDR3 length: 14 amino acids. For the CDR3, the DNA is TGTGCCTGCTCGAATCGCGTTTCTGAAGAGACCCAGTACTTC. It specifies CACSNRVSEETQYF.

The chain uses TRBV7-8 and TRBJ1-5, with 10 bases matching TRBD1. CDR3 size: 16 residues. Germline V gene data show CDR1 as SGHVS and CDR2 as FQNEAQ. V trimming: 1 base; J trimming: 7 bases; junction bases outside the gene matches: 7. The CDR3 DNA is TGTGCCAGCAGCTTAGTGGGACAGGGGCAGGGACAGCCCCAGCATTTT. Translating gives CASSLVGQGQGQPQHF.

The chain carries TRBV6-5 and TRBJ2-2, with D unresolved. The CDR3 has 13 amino acids. Trimming pared 4 bases from V and 6 bases from J, leaving 9 bases between. Looked up from germline, CDR1 is MNHEY and CDR2 is SVGAGI. The chain's CDR3 is CASSFIGPGELFF. The CDR3 DNA sequence: TGTGCCAGCAGTTTCATAGGACCCGGGGAGCTGTTTTTT.

V gene TRBV30 combines with J gene TRBJ1-1; no reliable D call. CDR1 and CDR2 from the germline V gene are GTSNPN and SVGIG (reference sequence). V lost 0 bases and J 4 bases, leaving 15 bases between the germline ends. The CDR3 runs to 15 residues. The CDR3 sequence: CAWSVMDRAGTEAFF. DNA of the CDR3: TGTGCCTGGAGTGTAATGGACCGCGCGGGCACTGAAGCTTTCTTT.

The chain has TRBV10-3 and TRBJ1-1, with no clear D. CDR3 length: 10 amino acids. The ends were cut back, 7 bases at V and 8 bases at J, with 8 bases in the middle. Per the germline V gene, CDR1 is ENHRY and CDR2 is SYGVKD. CDR3 region: CAITPPEAFF. In DNA form, the CDR3 reads TGTGCCATCACCCCCCCGGAAGCTTTCTTT.

This chain connects TRBV6-1 to TRBJ1-1; D not resolved. Trimming removed 2 bases from V and 4 bases from J, with 5 bases in between. Per germline, CDR1 MNHNS and CDR2 SASEGT. The length of the CDR3 is 12 residues. The CDR3 DNA reads TGTGCCAGCAGTGAAATAAGCACTGAAGCTTTCTTT. This codes for CASSEISTEAFF.

This chain uses TRBV28 with TRBJ1-1, with a weak D call TRBD1 (5 bases). Germline values: CDR1 MDHEN, CDR2 SYDVKM. The CDR3 loop spans 16 amino acids. Trimming stripped 5 bases from V and 6 bases from J, with 22 bases between. CDR3 nucleotide sequence: TGTGCCAGCAGTCCCGGATCCGTCATGGGACTCCCTGAAGCTTTCTTT. This translates into CASSPGSVMGLPEAFF.

The chain carries TRBV5-4 and TRBJ1-1, with a possible D match to TRBD1 (5 bases). Germline V gene lookup returns CDR1 SGHNT and CDR2 YYREEE (reference sequence). The CDR3 loop spans 15 amino acids. V lost 5 bases, J lost 6 bases, and 20 bases lay in between. The CDR3 here is CASSWDGASRPEAFF. The CDR3, as DNA: TGTGCCAGCAGTTGGGACGGAGCCTCGCGGCCTGAAGCTTTCTTT.

The CDR3 region has the DNA TGTGCCAGTAGTACAGACCCCCAGGGAGCCGGGGCCAACGTCCTGACTTTC. This sequence encodes CASSTDPQGAGANVLTF. The chain joins TRBV19 to TRBJ2-6; D tentatively fits TRBD1 or TRBD2 (5 bases each). CDR3 length: 17 amino acids. CDR1 is LNHDA and CDR2 is SQIVND in the germline V gene (reference sequence). Trimming pared 4 bases from V and 4 bases from J, leaving 17 bases between.

This chain links TRBV30 with TRBJ1-1; TRBD1 might be the D (6 bases). The germline V gene has CDR1 GTSNPN and CDR2 SVGIG (reference sequence). The germline V and J ends were trimmed by 0 bases and 5 bases, with 13 bases remaining between them. The CDR3 is made up of 14 amino acids. CDR3 protein: CAWSVRLGGTEAFF. CDR3 DNA sequence: TGTGCCTGGAGTGTAAGGCTAGGGGGAACTGAAGCTTTCTTT.